These 18 T cell receptor beta chains came from one sample sequenced in a study of human T cells and chemical hapten exposure. Time point specified: healthy volunteer bleed at 6 weeks. Sequencing started from total RNA isolated from unfractionated whole blood. TCRdb called the RACE reads again in MiXCR, with one record for every CDR3 protein. The sample has more than 60,000 distinct CDR3 sequences; over 8.5% are singletons. Sequenced sample: whole blood. Receptors originate from a male donor in good health. Some clones in this sample may be carry-over from other donors' samples.

This clonotype was seen a handful of times. CDR3 DNA sequence: TGTGCCAGCAGTTTATCGATCACGGGGGCCGGGGAGCTGTTTTTT. Amino acid sequence: CASSLSITGAGELFF. V and J are TRBV27 and TRBJ2-2; perhaps TRBD2 as D (6 bases). The CDR3 has 15 amino acids. Deletions cut 0 bases from V and 6 bases from J, with 11 bases between. The V gene's germline CDR1 is MNHEY and CDR2 SMNVEV (reference sequence).

The sample holds many counts of this clonotype. This chain uses TRBV20-1 with TRBJ1-1, with TRBD1 as a possible D gene (6 bases). The CDR3 runs 13 residues. In germline, CDR1 is DFQATT, CDR2 SNEGSKA (reference sequence). Trimming cost V 4 bases and J 4 bases, with 13 bases left between them. CDR3 DNA sequence: TGCAGTGCTACAACAGGGTCGGTCACTGAAGCTTTCTTT. Translation: CSATTGSVTEAFF.

The chain joins TRBV18 to TRBJ1-2; 10 bases are a match to TRBD1. CDR1 and CDR2 (germline): KGHSH, LQKENI. The CDR3 covers 13 residues. J was trimmed by 9 bases and V by 2 bases; bases with no gene match: 3. CDR3 residues: CASSPGQGDRYTF. The CDR3 DNA reads as TGTGCCAGCTCACCAGGACAGGGGGACCGCTACACCTTC.

This clonotype has a handful of counts. This chain connects TRBV12-3 or TRBV12-4 to TRBJ1-1; 7 bases map to TRBD1. V shed 8 bases, J shed 0 bases, and the junction held 6 bases outside the gene matches. The CDR3 sequence is 14 residues long. CDR3 amino acids: CASGGQSMNTEAFF. The CDR3 DNA is TGTGCCAGCGGGGGACAGTCCATGAACACTGAAGCTTTCTTT.

Many counts were recorded for this clonotype. The rearrangement joins TRBV5-6 to TRBJ1-1; D call uncertain. V lost 1 base, J lost 4 bases, and 11 bases lay in between. The CDR3 is 14 amino acids. Germline V gene data show CDR1 as SGHDT and CDR2 as YYEEEE. The CDR3, as DNA: TGTGCCAGCAGCTTGCGGGGAGGTGGCACTGAAGCTTTCTTT. It encodes CASSLRGGGTEAFF.

This clonotype was observed many times. This CDR3 reads CASSLIQGQDGYTF. The CDR3 DNA is TGTGCCAGCAGTTTAATACAAGGGCAGGATGGCTACACCTTC. The chain recombines TRBV12-3 or TRBV12-4 with TRBJ1-2; no clear D. The CDR3 is made up of 14 amino acids. Trimming cost V 2 bases and J 6 bases, with 13 bases left between them.

In this sample, this clonotype turned up many times. This chain joins TRBV20-1 and TRBJ2-1, with D perhaps TRBD1 or TRBD2 (5 bases each). Germline values: CDR1 DFQATT, CDR2 SNEGSKA (reference sequence). Trimming removed 7 bases at V and 5 bases at J, with 21 bases between. The CDR3 covers 15 residues. The CDR3 is CSVQRGALENNEQFF. CDR3 DNA sequence: TGCAGTGTGCAGCGAGGGGCACTCGAAAACAATGAGCAGTTCTTC.

In its sample, this clonotype was seen many times. The chain joins TRBV6-5 to TRBJ2-1; TRBD2 aligns across 10 bases. Germline V gene sequence: CDR1 MNHEY, CDR2 SVGAGI. The trim removed 6 bases at V and 7 bases at J, leaving 6 bases unmatched. There are 14 residues in the CDR3. CDR3 amino acids: CASSLLAGWNEQFF. Here the CDR3 DNA reads TGTGCCAGCAGCCTACTAGCGGGGTGGAATGAGCAGTTCTTC.

This clonotype was seen a handful of times. The V call is TRBV12-3 or TRBV12-4, the J call TRBJ2-7; 7 nucleotides align to TRBD2. This CDR3 has 13 amino acids. V was clipped by 3 bases and J by 3 bases; unmatched bases: 2. The CDR3 nucleotides are TGTGCCAGCAGTTTGGGGGGGGGCTACGAGCAGTACTTC. Protein product: CASSLGGGYEQYF.

This clonotype was observed a handful of times. The chain combines TRBV12-3 or TRBV12-4 with TRBJ1-1; D is unclear. V lost 1 base, J lost 6 bases, and 9 bases lay in between. This CDR3 has 13 amino acids. CDR3 protein: CASSLGAAAEAFF. Written as DNA, the CDR3 is TGTGCCAGCAGTTTAGGGGCGGCTGCTGAAGCTTTCTTT.

Ten or more counts support this clonotype. The chain carries TRBV4-3 and TRBJ1-1; a possible D gene is TRBD1 (5 bases). The ends were cut back, 0 bases at V and 8 bases at J, with 13 bases in the middle. There are 14 residues in the CDR3. Germline CDR1 reads LGHNA; CDR2 reads YSLEER. The CDR3 here is CASSQDGGGSEAFF. In nucleotides, the CDR3 is TGCGCCAGCAGCCAAGATGGGGGTGGGTCGGAAGCTTTCTTT.

In this sample, this clonotype turned up a few times. The chain is built from TRBV18 and TRBJ1-1; the D gene is possibly TRBD1 (5 bases). Trimming took 2 bases from V and 5 from J, leaving 12 bases between them. The CDR3 loop spans 14 amino acids. Germline V gives CDR1 KGHSH, CDR2 LQKENI. The DNA for the CDR3 is TGTGCCAGCTCACCAAGGGGATTGGGGACTGAAGCTTTCTTT. It translates to CASSPRGLGTEAFF.

There are many counts of this clonotype. The V call is TRBV7-2, the J call TRBJ2-2; 8 nucleotides match TRBD2. The CDR3 has 17 residues. Germline V gene data show CDR1 as SGHTA and CDR2 as FQGNSA. Unmatched junction bases numbered 9, after V lost 6 bases and J lost 0 bases. CDR3 sequence: CASSTSGRHANTGELFF. The CDR3 coding sequence is TGTGCCAGCAGTACTAGCGGTCGTCACGCGAACACCGGGGAGCTGTTTTTT.

This clonotype was observed a handful of times. The chain combines TRBV10-3 with TRBJ2-7; D uncertain. This CDR3 is built from 12 residues. CDR1 ENHRY and CDR2 SYGVKD come from the germline V gene. The ends were cut back, 0 bases at V and 12 bases at J, with 12 bases in the middle. The CDR3 here is CAISESSVGWYF. The DNA of the CDR3 is TGTGCCATCAGTGAGTCGTCGGTAGGGTGGTACTTC.

V and J are TRBV5-8 and TRBJ1-4; 8 bases match TRBD1. The CDR3 covers 15 residues. J was trimmed by 7 bases and V by 4 bases; bases with no gene match: 9. CDR1 is SGHTS, CDR2 YDEGEE, per germline. CDR3 in DNA: TGTGCCAGCAGCACCCCCGGGACAGGTGGTGAAAAACTGTTTTTT. Translated: CASSTPGTGGEKLFF.

Notes on this clonotype: This CDR3 fails to terminate in the conserved phenylalanine or tryptophan, so it likely reflects a read error. The chain links TRBV4-2 to TRBJ1-2; D possibly corresponds to TRBD1 (6 bases). Trimming took 4 bases from V and 4 from J, leaving 10 bases between them. CDR3 length: 13 residues. In germline, CDR1 is LGHNA, CDR2 YNFKEQ. The CDR3, as DNA: TGTGCCAGCAGCCTTATGGACAGCTATGGCTACACCTTA. It specifies CASSLMDSYGYTL.

This clonotype has at least ten counts. The genes are TRBV29-1 and TRBJ2-1; 10 nucleotides line up with TRBD2. From germline, CDR1 is SQVTM and CDR2 ANQGSEA. Trimming took 2 bases from V and 0 from J; bases not matched to a gene: 4. This CDR3 comprises 16 residues. This CDR3 reads CSVEKTSGFSYNEQFF. CDR3 coding DNA: TGCAGCGTTGAAAAGACTAGCGGGTTCTCCTACAATGAGCAGTTCTTC.

This clonotype was found a few times. The rearrangement links TRBV20-1 to TRBJ2-7; a weak D match, TRBD2 (7 bases). Germline V gives CDR1 DFQATT, CDR2 SNEGSKA (reference sequence). V dropped 5 bases and J dropped 0 bases, with 14 bases sitting between them. CDR3 size: 14 residues. This CDR3 is CSARGAGLSYEQYF. In DNA form, the CDR3 reads TGCAGTGCTCGGGGGGCGGGACTCTCCTACGAGCAGTACTTC.